This TCR beta chain was sequenced during a study of cytomegalovirus exposure and HLA in healthy donors (dated by TCRdb to about 2017). About the full investigation: According to an earlier analysis of several hundred of the donors, roughly 180 million T cells yielded 90 million to 140 million unique TCR beta sequences and 276 Gb of sequence data. Class I and class II HLA loci were covered by the typing at four-digit resolution. To study patterns of TCR occurrence, a later analysis re-analyzed previously published TCR beta repertoires from 500 to 850 donors and added high-resolution HLA genotyping. Donor age, sex, ethnicity and CMV serostatus were collected together with the repertoire data. The number of donors typed differed by locus, with about 620-630 for A, B, C, DRB1 and DQB1, around 520 for DQA1, about 610 for DPA1, and around 430 for DPB1. The later analysis used no new phenotypic data to find candidate immune exposures, relying instead on TCR beta sequences and their occurrence across donors. In a later genetic analysis, genome-wide SNP genotypes for about three fifths of the 666 donors were used, and that subset was treated as a discovery cohort. The study combined high-throughput TCR immunosequencing, statistical association of individual TCRs with disease status, and machine learning to predict cytomegalovirus infection status. Several DR-DQ haplotypes were handled as single units for association and clustering because linkage in the cohort was strong. A separate validation cohort of roughly 120 different subjects was used in addition to the 666-subject first cohort. Of the roughly 400 genotyped donors, 81% were placed in the genetic ancestry cluster associated with self-reported Caucasian donors. An early release that covered roughly 600 HLA-typed donors contained approximately 320 gigabases of sequencing data and about 93 million unique TCR sequences. The aim of the study was to test whether cataloging public T cell receptors could identify signatures of past pathogen exposure. Among almost 400 genotyped donors of the cohort, an average of 235,054 unique TCR beta nucleotide sequences were sequenced per donor, 15% to 20% of them non-productive. All discovery cohort repertoires had been generated using a single sequencing platform. An earlier analysis of around 580 of the donors used high-throughput TCR beta sequencing to judge whether each TCR beta V gene segment behaved as functional or pseudogenic. The study used immunosequencing to profile the T cell repertoires of about 670 subjects and linked those repertoires to cytomegalovirus serostatus. Overall study results and their limits: In an earlier analysis of approximately 590 of the donors, most TCR beta V segments were observed in productive rearrangements about 87% or about 30% of the time, broadly matching IMGT annotations. The cohort was sequenced for TCR beta chains only, and without alpha or paired-chain data the features that could be detected were limited. The authors suggested that the approach could potentially be extended to other disease states and immunological phenotypes. The study gave a list of 150 to 200 TCR beta chains associated with cytomegalovirus. A further reported finding was that TCR beta sequences accurately predicted the HLA-A and HLA-B alleles for most subjects in the first cohort. A cluster of highly shared sequence variants was judged likely to be a technical artifact of the sequencing pipeline. Cytomegalovirus status was reported to be diagnosed by the classifier with high specificity and sensitivity in both the original and validation cohorts. Across donors, most TCR sequences were observed very rarely, whereas some public TCRs were present in many individuals. Strong co-occurrence of HLA alleles, especially DR and DQ, made assigning TCR associations to individual alleles difficult. Linkage disequilibrium might explain the correlated functional status among segregating V segments, but an unknown experimental factor could not be excluded. Specific HLA alleles were associated with 15,000 to 20,000 TCR beta sequences at a false discovery rate of 0.05 in a later analysis. A later analysis reported that several top co-occurrence clusters appeared linked to parvovirus B19, influenza, CMV and Epstein-Barr virus. Because some donors lacked HLA typing at each locus, the association tests relied only on the typed subset. A few of the identified cytomegalovirus-associated TCR beta chains were confirmed in vitro to be specific for cytomegalovirus antigens. Roughly 15 rarely observed V segments, including chromosome 9 orphons, were excluded from the earlier analysis of just under 600 of the donors because counts were too low. Immune exposure information for the cohort was limited to CMV serostatus. A later analysis found that HLA-associated TCR beta chains were more clonally expanded and had lower generation probabilities than equally common non-associated chains. A later genetic analysis associated a missense DCLRE1C variant with V-gene and J-gene trimming of TCR beta chains, and an independent cohort replicated the association. According to a later analysis, most CMV-associated TCR beta chains appeared to be HLA-restricted, and the HLA associations seemed to be driven largely by CMV exposure. Compared with the roughly 600-donor mean, donors in an Asian-associated ancestry cluster had fewer N-insertions in productive TCRs, according to a later genetic analysis. According to a later analysis, TCR association rates differed among HLA loci, with DRB1 alleles showing the most associated TCRs and HLA-C alleles showing the fewest. The presence/absence analyses assumed that sequencing depth was roughly uniform across donors, and that assumption may not be true.

The cohort comprised more than 550 healthy bone marrow donors. At the time of sampling, all cohort members were nominally healthy, though unrecorded immune exposures were likely present. The donor was CMV seropositive and was included in the group of approximately 300 seropositive cohort members. A peripheral blood sample was collected from each donor, and TCR beta sequencing was performed on peripheral blood mononuclear cells. The Qiagen DNeasy Blood Extraction Kit was used to extract genomic DNA from the blood cell samples. Receptor amplification or capture employed the immunoSEQ multiplex PCR assay. For the multiplex PCR, a mixture combining 60 forward primers for TCR Vbeta segments and 13 reverse primers for TCR Jbeta segments was used. The CDR3 region of rearranged TCR beta genes was amplified from genomic DNA by a multiplex PCR assay. The amplified TCR beta libraries were sequenced on the Illumina HiSeq System as 87-base-pair reads. Regarding the original processing steps: A later analysis counted tens of millions of unique TCR beta chains across the 666 repertoires, and some 11 million of these chains were shared by at least two donors. A nearest-neighbor algorithm error-corrected the raw reads and collapsed the reads into unique sequences, merging closely related sequences to remove PCR and sequencing errors. V, D and J gene segments were assigned by aligning CDR3 sequences to IMGT reference sequences. Each retained sequence needed at least a six-nucleotide match to both a V gene segment and a J gene segment. Rearrangements were called productive when the CDR3 lacked stop codons and stayed in frame with V and J; all others were non-productive. Following IMGT convention, CDR3 was defined as the stretch from the second conserved V-encoded cysteine up to the conserved J-encoded phenylalanine. The earlier analysis of approximately 500 of the donors excluded sequences that lacked an unambiguous match to a single V gene segment. An earlier analysis of under 750 of the donors called V segments functional above 56.7% productive rearrangements and segregating when the between-donor standard deviation exceeded 5%. To diagnose cytomegalovirus status from the catalog of TCR beta chain sequences, a statistical classification framework was built. In a later analysis, TCR nucleotide sequences were compared against IMGT/GENE-DB human TR gene sequences so that V and J genes could be assigned. A later analysis assigned CDR3 sequences and most-parsimonious VDJ recombination scenarios with the TCRdist pipeline. In a later analysis, each TCR beta chain was defined by its CDR3 amino acid sequence together with its V-gene family, and reads lacking a unique V-gene family were excluded. In a later analysis, a few hundred highly shared, low-generation-probability nucleotide sequences were removed to address suspected cross-contamination and a sequencing artifact. A later analysis calculated a clonal expansion index for each public chain from normalized within-repertoire ranks of inferred template counts. A later analysis computed generation probabilities with a VDJ recombination model fitted to out-of-frame rearrangements, and checked the results against IGoR. In a later analysis, TCR-TCR, TCR-HLA and TCR-CMV co-occurrence was scored with hypergeometric tests, and a repertoire-size bias correction was applied to TCR pairs. To estimate false discovery rates, a later analysis permuted the HLA or CMV assignments 20 times. In a later analysis, co-occurring TCRs were grouped using DBSCAN, and TCRdist sequence similarity was added for clustering within HLA-allele-positive subsets. Repertoires with fewer than 30,000 or more than 120,000 public chains were left out of co-occurrence clustering, as were several repertoires with anomalous nucleotide sharing. Entries here come from immuneACCESS through TCRdb and include only in-frame sequences with V and J called. Some clones fail to appear in such tables; in the studies checked, an unresolved V gene covers under half of the shortfall, and the cause of the remainder is unknown. V, J and clone size reflect that table, while D and trimming were determined from the DNA. The sample table shows tens of thousands of clones, and roughly 69% are seen once. The biggest ten clones account for 6.9% of the sample.

This clone appeared a few times. The antigen it recognizes is unknown. The sample holds no much larger clone one base away, and base qualities are not on file. The sequence came from a woman between 45 and 60 years old in good health and CMV-seropositive. Sample: PBMCs.

The CDR3 protein: CASRNLKGGQGAETQYF. The nucleotides are TGCGCCAGCCGGAACCTAAAGGGAGGGCAGGGTGCAGAGACCCAGTACTTC. The sequence joins TRBV4-1 to TRBJ2-5; TRBD2 fits 7 bases in the junction. Counted from cysteine to phenylalanine, this CDR3 has 17 amino acids. Only the CDR3 DNA stays, 51 bases, in frame from base 1. CDR1 is given as MGHRA and CDR2 as YSYEKL, both from the germline V gene. Trimming leaves V shorter by 8 bases and J shorter by 4 bases, with the junction holding 19 bases beyond the gene matches.